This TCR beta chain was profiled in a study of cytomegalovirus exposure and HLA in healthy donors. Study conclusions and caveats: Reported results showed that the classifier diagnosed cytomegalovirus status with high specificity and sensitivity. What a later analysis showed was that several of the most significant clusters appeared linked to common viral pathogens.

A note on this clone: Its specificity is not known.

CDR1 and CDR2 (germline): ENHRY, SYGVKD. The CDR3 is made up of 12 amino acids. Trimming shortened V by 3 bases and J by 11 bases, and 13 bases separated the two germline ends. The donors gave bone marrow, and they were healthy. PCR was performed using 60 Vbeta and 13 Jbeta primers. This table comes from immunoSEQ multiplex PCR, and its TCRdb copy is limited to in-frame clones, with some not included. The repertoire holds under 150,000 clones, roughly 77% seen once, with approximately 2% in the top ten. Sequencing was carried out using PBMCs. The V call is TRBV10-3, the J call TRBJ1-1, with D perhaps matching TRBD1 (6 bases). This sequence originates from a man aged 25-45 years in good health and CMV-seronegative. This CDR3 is CAISDRGTLAFF. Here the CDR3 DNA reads TGTGCCATCAGTGACAGGGGAACTTTGGCTTTCTTT.